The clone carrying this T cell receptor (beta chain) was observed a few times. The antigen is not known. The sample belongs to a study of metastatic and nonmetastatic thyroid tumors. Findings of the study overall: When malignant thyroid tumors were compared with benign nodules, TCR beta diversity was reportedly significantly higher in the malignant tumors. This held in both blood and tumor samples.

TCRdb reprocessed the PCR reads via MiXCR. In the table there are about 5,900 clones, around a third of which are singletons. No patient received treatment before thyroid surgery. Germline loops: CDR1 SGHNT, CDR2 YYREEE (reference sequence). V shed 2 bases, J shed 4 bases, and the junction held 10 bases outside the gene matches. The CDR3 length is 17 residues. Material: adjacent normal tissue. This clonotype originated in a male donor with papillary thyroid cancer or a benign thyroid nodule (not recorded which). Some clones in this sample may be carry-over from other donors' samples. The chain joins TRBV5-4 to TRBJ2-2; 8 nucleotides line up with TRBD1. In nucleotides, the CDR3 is TGTGCCAGCAGCTTAGGACAGGGAATGAGGTCCACCGGGGAGCTGTTTTTT. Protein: CASSLGQGMRSTGELFF.